This is a list of T cell receptor beta chains from one sample in a study of neurological immune-mediated disorders. Using its own MiXCR run on the 5' RACE reads, TCRdb lists one record per CDR3 protein. The sample shows tens of thousands of distinct CDR3 sequences, 17% of them seen only once. Material for sequencing was PBMCs. Receptors were obtained from a woman aged 40 to 55 in good health. Both conserved end residues are part of each CDR3. Fields, in order: J gene, D gene, clone size, V gene, CDR3 protein, CDR3 DNA. A D gene is named only where the DNA matches it firmly. Expanded clones get a size class; other rows say once, few or many, or leave the size out.

TRBJ2-5,TRBD2,many,TRBV12-3/TRBV12-4,CASSLLSGGRQETQYF,TGTGCCAGCAGTTTATTGAGCGGGGGGCGCCAAGAGACCCAGTACTTC
TRBJ1-6,TRBD1,many,TRBV12-3/TRBV12-4,CASSFHPQGARNSPLHF,TGTGCCAGCAGTTTCCACCCACAGGGGGCGAGGAATTCACCCCTCCACTTT
TRBJ2-7,NA,many,TRBV12-3/TRBV12-4,CASSFWGSLRPYEQYF,TGTGCCAGCAGTTTCTGGGGCAGCCTGAGACCCTACGAGCAGTACTTC
TRBJ1-2,NA,many,TRBV4-2,CASSQDLVGEGYTF,TGTGCCAGCAGCCAAGATCTTGTCGGCGAGGGCTACACCTTC
TRBJ2-1,TRBD2,many,TRBV5-1,CASSPPRGGLYNEQFF,TGCGCCAGCAGCCCCCCCCGGGGGGGCTTATACAATGAGCAGTTCTTC
TRBJ2-7,TRBD1,many,TRBV20-1,CSAKGQIYEQYF,TGCAGTGCTAAGGGACAGATCTACGAGCAGTACTTC
TRBJ2-5,TRBD2,many,TRBV9,CASSATTSGDQETQYF,TGTGCCAGCAGCGCCACGACTAGCGGGGACCAAGAGACCCAGTACTTC
TRBJ1-1,NA,many,TRBV7-2,CASSDSWNTEAFF,TGTGCCAGCAGTGATAGTTGGAACACTGAAGCTTTCTTT
TRBJ2-5,NA,many,TRBV7-2,CASSLAFEYGTETQYF,TGTGCCAGCAGCTTGGCGTTTGAGTACGGAACCGAGACCCAGTACTTC
TRBJ1-6,NA,many,TRBV7-8,CASSLGLYNSPLHF,TGTGCCAGCAGCTTAGGGCTCTATAATTCACCCCTCCACTTT
TRBJ1-1,TRBD1,NA,TRBV6-5,CASSETTGRAFF,TGTGCCAGCAGTGAGACGACAGGGAGAGCTTTCTTT
TRBJ1-2,TRBD1,many,TRBV15,CATSSTGQGALYGYTF,TGTGCCACCAGCAGCACGGGACAGGGGGCCCTCTATGGCTACACCTTC
TRBJ2-3,NA,NA,TRBV11-2,CASSPGQLDTQYF,TGTGCCAGCAGCCCCGGACAGCTGGATACGCAGTATTTT
TRBJ1-6,NA,few,TRBV20-1,CSARLTEGLGDSPLHF,TGCAGTGCTAGATTAACCGAGGGCCTGGGGGATTCACCCCTCCACTTT
TRBJ2-3,NA,many,TRBV5-1,CASSLNSGPDTQYF,TGCGCCAGCAGCTTGAACAGCGGCCCAGATACGCAGTATTTT
TRBJ2-3,TRBD1,NA,TRBV30,CAWSVQGHNVGWSDTQYF,TGTGCCTGGAGTGTACAGGGGCACAATGTGGGTTGGTCAGATACGCAGTATTTT
TRBJ2-3,NA,NA,TRBV5-6,CASSLGWVGLDGTQYF,TGTGCCAGCAGCTTGGGGTGGGTAGGGCTCGACGGTACGCAGTATTTT
TRBJ1-1,NA,many,TRBV5-1,CASSSGIGYEAFF,TGCGCCAGCAGCTCCGGAATTGGATATGAAGCTTTCTTT
TRBJ2-1,TRBD1,NA,TRBV20-1,CSARDTMDRASRNEQFF,TGCAGTGCTAGAGATACAATGGACAGGGCAAGTCGTAATGAGCAGTTCTTC
TRBJ2-2,NA,many,TRBV10-3,CAISESNRGRTGELFF,TGTGCCATCAGTGAGAGTAACCGGGGGCGCACCGGGGAGCTGTTTTTT
TRBJ2-3,NA,many,TRBV5-1,CASSLYPTDTQYF,TGCGCCAGCAGCTTGTACCCCACAGATACGCAGTATTTT
TRBJ2-7,NA,many,TRBV29-1,CSVEEGHPYEQYF,TGCAGCGTTGAAGAGGGACACCCCTACGAGCAGTACTTC
TRBJ1-1,NA,many,TRBV7-2,CASSLVGGQNTEAFF,TGTGCCAGCAGCTTAGTCGGAGGGCAGAACACTGAAGCTTTCTTT
TRBJ2-6,NA,many,TRBV7-2,CASLTRGANVLTF,TGTGCCAGCCTAACTAGGGGGGCCAACGTCCTGACTTTC
TRBJ1-1,NA,NA,TRBV7-9,CASAKARTEMNTEAFF,TGTGCCAGCGCCAAAGCTCGGACAGAAATGAACACTGAAGCTTTCTTT
TRBJ2-3,TRBD2,many,TRBV7-8,CASIAGMGTDTQYF,TGTGCCAGCATAGCGGGGATGGGCACAGATACGCAGTATTTT
TRBJ2-1,NA,medium-sized,TRBV6-2/TRBV6-3,CASSYSWHAPSYNEQFF,TGTGCCAGCAGTTACTCGTGGCATGCCCCCTCCTACAATGAGCAGTTCTTC
TRBJ2-1,TRBD2,many,TRBV5-4,CASSPGLAGISYNEQFF,TGTGCCAGCAGCCCGGGACTAGCGGGGATTTCCTACAATGAGCAGTTCTTC
TRBJ1-2,NA,many,TRBV3-1,CASSQDYTQGYGYTF,TGTGCCAGCAGCCAAGATTATACCCAGGGCTATGGCTACACCTTC